Here is one T cell receptor beta chain with its context. What it binds is unknown. The sample belongs to a study of CD8 T cells in ankylosing spondylitis. Study-wide results and limits: There was reportedly significant enrichment of clones that were disease-linked in matched ankylosing spondylitis synovial fluid. In ankylosing spondylitis blood, a motif of fewer than 10 highly homologous TCR beta variants appeared characteristic. Earlier work had already found some motif variants in reactive arthritis synovial fluid and blood.

Quantitative 5'-RACE with molecular barcodes generated TCR beta libraries. TCRdb re-analysed the 5' RACE reads in MiXCR, keeping a single row per CDR3 protein. Of about 260,000 distinct CDR3 sequences in the sample, under 30% were seen once. The germline gives CDR1 SEHNR, CDR2 FQNEAQ (reference sequence). The CDR3 is 11 amino acids. Deletions cut 6 bases from V and 5 bases from J, with 7 bases between. The chain carries TRBV7-9 and TRBJ2-5; no reliable D call. The sample consisted of blood, either unsorted or a sorted T cell fraction (not recorded which). The receptor comes from a male donor with ankylosing spondylitis or in good health (not recorded which). The chain's CDR3 is CASSHKETQYF. The CDR3, as DNA: TGTGCCAGCAGTCATAAGGAGACCCAGTACTTC.